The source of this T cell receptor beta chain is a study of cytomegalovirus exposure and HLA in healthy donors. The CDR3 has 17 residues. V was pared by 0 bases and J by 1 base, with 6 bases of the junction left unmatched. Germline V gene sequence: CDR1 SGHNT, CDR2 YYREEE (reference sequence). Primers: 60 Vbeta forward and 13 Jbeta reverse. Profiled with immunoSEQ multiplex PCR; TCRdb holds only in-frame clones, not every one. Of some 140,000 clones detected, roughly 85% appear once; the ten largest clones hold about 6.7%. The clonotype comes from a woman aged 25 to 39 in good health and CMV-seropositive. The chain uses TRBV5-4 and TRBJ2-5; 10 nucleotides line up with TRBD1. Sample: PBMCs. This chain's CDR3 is CASSLVGQGGGQETQYF. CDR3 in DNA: TGTGCCAGCAGCTTGGTCGGACAGGGGGGAGGCCAAGAGACCCAGTACTTC.